The text below deals with one T cell receptor (beta chain). The antigen is undetermined. This CDR3 comprises 16 residues. The germline CDR1 and CDR2 sequences are MNHNS and SASEGT. The trim removed 0 bases at V and 1 base at J, leaving 6 bases unmatched. This sample stems from a study of cytomegalovirus exposure and HLA in healthy donors. The study, taken as a whole, reports: Researchers counted over 150 TCR beta chains as cytomegalovirus-associated.

The protocol was immunoSEQ multiplex PCR, while the TCRdb copy is restricted to in-frame clones and leaves out a portion. The repertoire holds a few hundred thousand clones, with more than 80% as singletons. The sample was PBMCs. This TCR came from a woman under 30 in good health and CMV-seronegative. This chain connects TRBV6-1 to TRBJ2-7, with TRBD2 matching 7 bases. The CDR3 protein is CASSEASSGDSYEQYF. For the CDR3, the DNA is TGTGCCAGCAGTGAAGCTTCTAGCGGCGATTCCTACGAGCAGTACTTC.